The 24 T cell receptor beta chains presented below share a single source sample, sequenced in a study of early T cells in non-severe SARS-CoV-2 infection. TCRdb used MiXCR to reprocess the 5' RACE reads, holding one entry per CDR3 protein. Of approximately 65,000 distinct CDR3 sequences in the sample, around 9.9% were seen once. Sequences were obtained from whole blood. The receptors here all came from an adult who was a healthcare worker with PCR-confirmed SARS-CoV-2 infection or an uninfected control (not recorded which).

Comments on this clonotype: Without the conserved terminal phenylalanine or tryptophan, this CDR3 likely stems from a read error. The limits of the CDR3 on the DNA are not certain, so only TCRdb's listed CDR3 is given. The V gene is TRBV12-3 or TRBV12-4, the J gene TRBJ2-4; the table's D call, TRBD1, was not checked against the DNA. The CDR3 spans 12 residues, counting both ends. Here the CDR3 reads CASSLGRDTSPG.

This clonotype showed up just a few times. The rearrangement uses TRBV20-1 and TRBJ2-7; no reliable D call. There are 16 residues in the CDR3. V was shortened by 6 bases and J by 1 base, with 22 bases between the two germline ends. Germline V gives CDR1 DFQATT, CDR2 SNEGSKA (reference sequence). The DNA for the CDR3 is TGCAGTGCCCAAGGGCCAACTCGGGTGGTTTCCTACGAGCAGTACTTC. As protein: CSAQGPTRVVSYEQYF.

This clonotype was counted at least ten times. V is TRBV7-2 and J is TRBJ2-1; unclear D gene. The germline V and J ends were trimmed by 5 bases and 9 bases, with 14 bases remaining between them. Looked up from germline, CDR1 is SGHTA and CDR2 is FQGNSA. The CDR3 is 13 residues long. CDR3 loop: CASSPNPVSEQFF. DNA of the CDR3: TGTGCCAGCAGCCCAAACCCCGTCAGTGAGCAGTTCTTC.

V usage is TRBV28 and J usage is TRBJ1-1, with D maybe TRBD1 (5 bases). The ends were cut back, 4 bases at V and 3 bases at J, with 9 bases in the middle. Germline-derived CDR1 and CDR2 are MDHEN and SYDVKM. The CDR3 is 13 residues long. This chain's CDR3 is CASSYQGDTEAFF. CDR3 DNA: TGTGCCAGCAGTTACCAGGGCGACACTGAAGCTTTCTTT.

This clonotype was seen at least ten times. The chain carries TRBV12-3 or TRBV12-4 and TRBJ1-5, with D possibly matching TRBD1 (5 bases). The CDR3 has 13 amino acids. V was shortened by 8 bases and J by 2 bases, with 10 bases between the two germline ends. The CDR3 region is CASAKGGNQPQHF. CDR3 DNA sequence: TGTGCCAGCGCCAAAGGGGGCAATCAGCCCCAGCATTTT.

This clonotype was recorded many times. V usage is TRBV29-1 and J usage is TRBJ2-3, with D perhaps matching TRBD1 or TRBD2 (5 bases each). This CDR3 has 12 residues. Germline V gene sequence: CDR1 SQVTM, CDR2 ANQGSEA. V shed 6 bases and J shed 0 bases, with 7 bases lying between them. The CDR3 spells CSVGDSTDTQYF. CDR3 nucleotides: TGCAGCGTGGGGGACAGCACAGATACGCAGTATTTT.

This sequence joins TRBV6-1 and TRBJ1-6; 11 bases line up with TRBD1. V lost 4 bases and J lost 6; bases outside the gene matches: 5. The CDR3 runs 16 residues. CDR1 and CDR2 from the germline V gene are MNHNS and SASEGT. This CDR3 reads CASSGDRGLLNSPLHF. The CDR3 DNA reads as TGTGCCAGCAGTGGGGACAGGGGGTTACTTAATTCACCCCTCCACTTT.

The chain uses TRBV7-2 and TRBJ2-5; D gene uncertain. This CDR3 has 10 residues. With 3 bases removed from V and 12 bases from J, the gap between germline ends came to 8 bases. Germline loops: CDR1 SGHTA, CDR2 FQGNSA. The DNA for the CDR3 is TGTGCCAGCAGCTTCTCAGCCGAGTACTTC. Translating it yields CASSFSAEYF. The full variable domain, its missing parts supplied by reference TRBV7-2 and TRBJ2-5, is GAGVSQSPSNKVTEKGKDVELRCDPISGHTALYWYRQSLGQGLEFLIYFQGNSAPDKSGLPSDRFSAERTGGSVSTLTIQRTQQEDSAVYLCASSFSAEYFGPGTRLLVL.

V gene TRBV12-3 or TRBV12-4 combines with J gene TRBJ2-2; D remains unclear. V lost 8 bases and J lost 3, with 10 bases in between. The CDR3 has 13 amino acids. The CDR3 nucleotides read TGTGCCAGCGTCAACCGGGACACCGGGGAGCTGTTTTTT. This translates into CASVNRDTGELFF.

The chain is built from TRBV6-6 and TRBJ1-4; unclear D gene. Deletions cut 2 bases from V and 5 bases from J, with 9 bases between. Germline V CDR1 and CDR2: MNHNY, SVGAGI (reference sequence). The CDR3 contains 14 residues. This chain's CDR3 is CASSYVQPNEKLFF. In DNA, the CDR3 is TGTGCCAGCAGTTACGTACAGCCAAATGAAAAACTGTTTTTT.

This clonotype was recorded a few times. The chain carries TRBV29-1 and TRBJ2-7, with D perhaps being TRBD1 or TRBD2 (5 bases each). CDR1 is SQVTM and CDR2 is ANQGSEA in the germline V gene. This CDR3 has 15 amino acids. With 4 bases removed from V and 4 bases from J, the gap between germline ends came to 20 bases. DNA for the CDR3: TGCAGCGTTGGATCATCGTGGGACGGACATTACGAGCAGTACTTC. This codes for CSVGSSWDGHYEQYF.

The CDR3 loop is CASSLGRTAPGLYEQYF. CDR3 nucleotide sequence: TGTGCCAGCAGTTTGGGACGGACGGCCCCGGGGCTCTACGAGCAGTACTTC. The genes are TRBV28 and TRBJ2-7; TRBD1 or TRBD2 may be the D gene (5 bases each). Trimming left V 3 bases short and J 3 bases short, with 21 bases between. The CDR3 is made up of 17 amino acids. Germline loops: CDR1 MDHEN, CDR2 SYDVKM.

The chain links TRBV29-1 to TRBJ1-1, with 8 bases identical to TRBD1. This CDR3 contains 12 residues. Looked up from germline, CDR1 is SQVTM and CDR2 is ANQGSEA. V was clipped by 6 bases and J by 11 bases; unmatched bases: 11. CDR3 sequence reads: CSVADRGFRAFF. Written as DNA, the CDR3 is TGCAGCGTGGCCGACAGGGGCTTCAGGGCTTTCTTT.

The CDR3 region is CSARGGQGPDEQYF. CDR3 nucleotide sequence: TGCAGTGCTAGAGGGGGACAGGGGCCCGACGAGCAGTACTTC. This rearrangement joins TRBV20-1 to TRBJ2-7; 10 nucleotides line up with TRBD1. V lost 1 base to trimming and J lost 5 bases; unmatched junction nucleotides: 5. This CDR3 comprises 14 residues. Germline loops: CDR1 DFQATT, CDR2 SNEGSKA (reference sequence).

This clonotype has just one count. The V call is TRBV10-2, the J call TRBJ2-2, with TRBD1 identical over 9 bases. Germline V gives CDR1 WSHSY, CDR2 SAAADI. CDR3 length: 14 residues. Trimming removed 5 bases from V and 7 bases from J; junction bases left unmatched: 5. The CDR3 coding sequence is TGCGCCAGCAGTTGGACAGGGGTAATCGGGGAGCTGTTTTTT. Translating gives CASSWTGVIGELFF.

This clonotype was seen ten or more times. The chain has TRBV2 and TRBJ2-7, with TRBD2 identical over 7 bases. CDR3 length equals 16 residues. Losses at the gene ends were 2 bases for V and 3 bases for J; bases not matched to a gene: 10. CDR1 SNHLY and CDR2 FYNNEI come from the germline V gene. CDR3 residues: CASSEWRPSGNYEQYF. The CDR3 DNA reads TGTGCCAGCAGTGAATGGCGTCCCAGCGGGAACTACGAGCAGTACTTC.

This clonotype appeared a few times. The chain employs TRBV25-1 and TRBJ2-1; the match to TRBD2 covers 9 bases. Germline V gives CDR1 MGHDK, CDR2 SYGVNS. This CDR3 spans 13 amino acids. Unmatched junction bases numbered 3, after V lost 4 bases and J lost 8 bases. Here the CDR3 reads CASSGGLAYEQFF. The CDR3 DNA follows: TGTGCCAGCAGTGGGGGACTAGCTTATGAGCAGTTCTTC.

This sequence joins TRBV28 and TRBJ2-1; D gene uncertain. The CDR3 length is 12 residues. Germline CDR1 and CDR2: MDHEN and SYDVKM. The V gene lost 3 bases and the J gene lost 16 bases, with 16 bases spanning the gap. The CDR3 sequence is CASSFAGQSLFF. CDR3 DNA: TGTGCCAGCAGTTTTGCAGGTCAATCCCTCTTCTTC. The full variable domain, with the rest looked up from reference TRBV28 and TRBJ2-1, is DVKVTQSSRYLVKRTGEKVFLECVQDMDHENMFWYRQDPGLGLRLIYFSYDVKMKEKGDIPEGYSVSREKKERFSLILESASTNQTSMYLCASSFAGQSLFFGPGTRLTVL.

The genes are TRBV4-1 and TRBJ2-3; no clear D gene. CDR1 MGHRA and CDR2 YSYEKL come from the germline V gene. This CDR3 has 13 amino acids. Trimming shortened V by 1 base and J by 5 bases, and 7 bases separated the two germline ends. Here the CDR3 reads CASSQAVEDTQYF. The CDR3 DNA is TGCGCCAGCAGCCAAGCCGTGGAAGATACGCAGTATTTT.

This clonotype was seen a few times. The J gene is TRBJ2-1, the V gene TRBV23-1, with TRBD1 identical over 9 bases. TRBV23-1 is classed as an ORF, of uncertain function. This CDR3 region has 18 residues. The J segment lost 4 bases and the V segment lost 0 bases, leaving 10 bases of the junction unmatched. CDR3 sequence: CASSQSSLDRGPYNEQFF. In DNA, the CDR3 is TGCGCCAGCAGTCAATCCTCTCTGGACAGGGGTCCTTACAATGAGCAGTTCTTC.

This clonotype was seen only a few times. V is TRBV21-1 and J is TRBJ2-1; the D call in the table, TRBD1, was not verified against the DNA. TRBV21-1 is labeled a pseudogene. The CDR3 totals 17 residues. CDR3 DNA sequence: TGTGCCAGCAGCTCCCCCAAGGGGGGGAGCCCCTACAATGAGCAGTTCTTC. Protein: CASSSPKGGSPYNEQFF.

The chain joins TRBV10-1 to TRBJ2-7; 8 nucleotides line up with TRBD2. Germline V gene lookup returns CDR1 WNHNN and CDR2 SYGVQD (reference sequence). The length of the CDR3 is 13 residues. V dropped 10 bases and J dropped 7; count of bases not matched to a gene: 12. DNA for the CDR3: TGCGCCACCCCCTCCGGGAGGGGCCGGGAGCAGTACTTC. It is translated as CATPSGRGREQYF.

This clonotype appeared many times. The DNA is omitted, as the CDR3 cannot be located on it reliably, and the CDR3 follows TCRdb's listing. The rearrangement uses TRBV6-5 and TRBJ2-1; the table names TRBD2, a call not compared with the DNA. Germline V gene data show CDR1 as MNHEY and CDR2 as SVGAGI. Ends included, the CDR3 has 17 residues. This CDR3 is CASSSSRLASSYNEQFF.

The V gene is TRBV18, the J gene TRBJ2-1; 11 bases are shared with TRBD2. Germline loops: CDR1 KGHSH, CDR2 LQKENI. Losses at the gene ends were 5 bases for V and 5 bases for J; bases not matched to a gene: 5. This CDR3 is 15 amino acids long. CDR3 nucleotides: TGTGCCAGCTCATCGTTAGCGGGAGGGAACAATGAGCAGTTCTTC. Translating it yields CASSSLAGGNNEQFF. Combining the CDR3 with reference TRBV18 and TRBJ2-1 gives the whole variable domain NAGVMQNPRHLVRRRGQEARLRCSPMKGHSHVYWYRQLPEEGLKFMVYLQKENIIDESGMPKERFSAEFPKEGPSILRIQQVVRGDSAAYFCASSSLAGGNNEQFFGPGTRLTVL.